These T cell receptor beta chains were read from a single sample in a study of T cell repertoires in cytomegalovirus infection. Antigen specificity for these receptors is unknown. One entry per CDR3 protein results from TCRdb running MiXCR on the reads. The table has about 160,000 distinct CDR3 sequences, approximately 21% seen once. Sample: CD8+ T cells from cultured PBMCs, taken from culture after CMV antigen stimulation. Every receptor here comes from a human donor in good health (CMV status not recorded). Some clones in this sample may be carry-over from other donors' samples. Each CDR3 is given with its conserved first and last residue. Fields, in order: J gene, V gene, D gene, clone size, CDR3 protein, CDR3 DNA. D genes are given only for firm matches. Not every row has a clone size; where given, it reads once, few, many or a size class.

j_call: TRBJ2-3
v_call: TRBV12-3/TRBV12-4
d_call: .
clone_size: few
cdr3_aa: CASSQTRRTDTQYF
cdr3_nt: TGTGCCAGCAGCCAAACACGGCGCACAGATACGCAGTATTTT

j_call: TRBJ1-1
v_call: TRBV6-2/TRBV6-3
d_call: .
clone_size: few
cdr3_aa: CASSSGVTQNTEAFF
cdr3_nt: TGTGCCAGCAGTTCGGGAGTTACTCAGAACACTGAAGCTTTCTTT

j_call: TRBJ1-6
v_call: TRBV4-3
d_call: .
clone_size: few
cdr3_aa: CASSQDVSGHSYNSPLHF
cdr3_nt: TGCGCCAGCAGCCAAGATGTGTCAGGACACTCCTATAATTCACCCCTCCACTTT

j_call: TRBJ2-2
v_call: TRBV7-2
d_call: TRBD1
clone_size: few
cdr3_aa: CASSLGSWDRATGELFF
cdr3_nt: TGTGCCAGCAGCTTAGGCTCGTGGGACAGGGCTACCGGGGAGCTGTTTTTT

j_call: TRBJ2-1
v_call: TRBV30
d_call: .
clone_size: few
cdr3_aa: CAWSVQRGSYNEQFF
cdr3_nt: TGTGCCTGGAGTGTTCAAAGGGGTTCCTACAATGAGCAGTTCTTC

j_call: TRBJ2-7
v_call: TRBV7-9
d_call: TRBD1
clone_size: few
cdr3_aa: CASSFGTVDSYEQYF
cdr3_nt: TGTGCCAGCAGCTTTGGGACAGTGGACTCCTACGAGCAGTACTTC

j_call: TRBJ1-5
v_call: TRBV4-3
d_call: .
clone_size: few
cdr3_aa: CASSQGRTSNQPQHF
cdr3_nt: TGCGCCAGCAGCCAAGGTCGGACGAGCAATCAGCCCCAGCATTTT

j_call: TRBJ2-5
v_call: TRBV7-6
d_call: .
clone_size: few
cdr3_aa: CASSFTGGHQETQYF
cdr3_nt: TGTGCTAGCAGCTTTACAGGAGGACACCAAGAGACCCAGTACTTC

j_call: TRBJ1-1
v_call: TRBV7-2
d_call: .
clone_size: medium-sized
cdr3_aa: CASSLVGRYKDTEAFF
cdr3_nt: TGTGCCAGCAGCTTAGTCGGCAGGTATAAGGACACTGAAGCTTTCTTT

j_call: TRBJ1-1
v_call: TRBV12-3/TRBV12-4
d_call: .
clone_size: .
cdr3_aa: CASSFFRNTEAFF
cdr3_nt: TGTGCCAGTTCCTTTTTTAGGAACACTGAAGCTTTCTTT

j_call: TRBJ2-3
v_call: TRBV15
d_call: TRBD1
clone_size: few
cdr3_aa: CATSRETGASTDTQYF
cdr3_nt: TGTGCCACCAGCAGGGAGACAGGGGCAAGCACAGATACGCAGTATTTT

j_call: TRBJ2-1
v_call: TRBV7-2
d_call: .
clone_size: .
cdr3_aa: CASSHRDLYNEQFF
cdr3_nt: TGTGCCAGCAGCCATCGGGACCTCTACAATGAGCAGTTCTTC

j_call: TRBJ1-1
v_call: TRBV7-6
d_call: TRBD1
clone_size: .
cdr3_aa: CASSLTGGSYHTEAFF
cdr3_nt: TGTGCCAGCAGCCTGACAGGGGGCAGTTATCACACTGAAGCTTTCTTT

j_call: TRBJ2-3
v_call: TRBV3-1
d_call: TRBD2
clone_size: .
cdr3_aa: CASSQGTSGPTKRF
cdr3_nt: TGTGCCAGCAGCCAAGGGACTAGCGGGCCAACGAAACGTTTT

j_call: TRBJ2-3
v_call: TRBV4-1
d_call: .
clone_size: few
cdr3_aa: CASSQDFGLTDTQYF
cdr3_nt: TGCGCCAGCAGCCAAGATTTCGGGCTCACAGATACGCAGTATTTT

j_call: TRBJ1-1
v_call: TRBV19
d_call: .
clone_size: .
cdr3_aa: CALEGPNTEAFF
cdr3_nt: TGTGCCTTGGAGGGCCCGAACACTGAAGCTTTCTTT

j_call: TRBJ2-5
v_call: TRBV7-9
d_call: .
clone_size: few
cdr3_aa: CASTPEGEETQYF
cdr3_nt: TGTGCCAGCACCCCGGAGGGTGAAGAGACCCAGTACTTC

j_call: TRBJ2-2
v_call: TRBV7-9
d_call: .
clone_size: few
cdr3_aa: CASSLVGGRGTGELFF
cdr3_nt: TGTGCCAGCAGCTTAGTAGGAGGGCGCGGGACCGGGGAGCTGTTTTTT

j_call: TRBJ1-2
v_call: TRBV4-3
d_call: TRBD1
clone_size: .
cdr3_aa: CASSQNTGAYYGYTF
cdr3_nt: TGCGCCAGCAGCCAAAACACAGGGGCTTACTATGGCTACACCTTC

j_call: TRBJ2-5
v_call: TRBV6-6
d_call: TRBD2
clone_size: .
cdr3_aa: CASSYSRLAGDQETQYF
cdr3_nt: TGTGCCAGCAGTTACTCCCGGCTAGCGGGGGACCAAGAGACCCAGTACTTC

j_call: TRBJ1-5
v_call: TRBV27
d_call: .
clone_size: few
cdr3_aa: CASRRTGISNQPQHF
cdr3_nt: TGTGCCAGCAGACGTACAGGGATCAGCAATCAGCCCCAGCATTTT

j_call: TRBJ1-2
v_call: TRBV7-9
d_call: .
clone_size: few
cdr3_aa: CASSGVGTSNYGYTF
cdr3_nt: TGTGCCAGCAGCGGCGTGGGGACCTCTAACTATGGCTACACCTTC

j_call: TRBJ1-5
v_call: TRBV4-1
d_call: .
clone_size: .
cdr3_aa: CASSQGLGVGQPQHF
cdr3_nt: TGCGCCAGCAGCCAAGGCTTAGGGGTGGGACAGCCCCAGCATTTT

j_call: TRBJ1-2
v_call: TRBV6-2/TRBV6-3
d_call: .
clone_size: .
cdr3_aa: CASSYQPGVYYGYTF
cdr3_nt: TGTGCCAGCAGTTACCAACCGGGGGTCTACTATGGCTACACCTTC

j_call: TRBJ1-1
v_call: TRBV7-6
d_call: .
clone_size: few
cdr3_aa: CASSLRSEFSSTEAFF
cdr3_nt: TGTGCCAGCAGCTTACGGTCTGAGTTTTCGAGCACTGAAGCTTTCTTT

j_call: TRBJ1-1
v_call: TRBV4-1
d_call: TRBD1
clone_size: .
cdr3_aa: CASSQVGQGASQTEAFF
cdr3_nt: TGCGCCAGCAGCCAGGTTGGACAGGGGGCGAGTCAGACTGAAGCTTTCTTT

j_call: TRBJ1-4
v_call: TRBV7-7
d_call: .
clone_size: few
cdr3_aa: CASSFKGNEKLFF
cdr3_nt: TGTGCCAGCAGCTTTAAGGGAAATGAAAAACTGTTTTTT

j_call: TRBJ1-2
v_call: TRBV6-2/TRBV6-3
d_call: .
clone_size: few
cdr3_aa: CASSYAAEPSANYGYTF
cdr3_nt: TGTGCCAGCAGTTACGCGGCAGAACCTTCAGCTAACTATGGCTACACCTTC

j_call: TRBJ1-6
v_call: TRBV7-6
d_call: TRBD1
clone_size: few
cdr3_aa: CASSLVRGRAYNSPLHF
cdr3_nt: TGTGCCAGCAGCTTAGTTAGGGGGCGAGCTTATAATTCACCCCTCCACTTT

j_call: TRBJ1-1
v_call: TRBV25-1
d_call: .
clone_size: .
cdr3_aa: CASSEIGGLVNTEAFF
cdr3_nt: TGTGCCAGCAGTGAAATCGGGGGGCTGGTGAACACTGAAGCTTTCTTT

j_call: TRBJ1-4
v_call: TRBV6-2/TRBV6-3
d_call: .
clone_size: .
cdr3_aa: CASSRGRANEKLFF
cdr3_nt: TGTGCCAGCAGCCGCGGAAGGGCGAATGAAAAACTGTTTTTT

j_call: TRBJ2-1
v_call: TRBV12-3/TRBV12-4
d_call: .
clone_size: few
cdr3_aa: CASSHQGEQFF
cdr3_nt: TGTGCCAGCAGCCATCAAGGGGAGCAGTTCTTC

j_call: TRBJ1-1
v_call: TRBV4-2
d_call: .
clone_size: .
cdr3_aa: CASSQVFFQGTPNEGAFF
cdr3_nt: TGTGCCAGCAGCCAAGTTTTTTTTCAGGGGACACCCAACGAAGGAGCTTTCTTT

j_call: TRBJ2-1
v_call: TRBV2
d_call: .
clone_size: .
cdr3_aa: CASSESKLEQFF
cdr3_nt: TGTGCCAGCAGTGAAAGCAAGTTGGAGCAGTTCTTC

j_call: TRBJ2-6
v_call: TRBV7-7
d_call: TRBD1
clone_size: few
cdr3_aa: CASSSGTGVRSGANVLTF
cdr3_nt: TGTGCTAGCAGCTCAGGGACAGGGGTCCGCTCTGGGGCCAACGTCCTGACTTTC

j_call: TRBJ1-2
v_call: TRBV7-9
d_call: .
clone_size: few
cdr3_aa: CASRMDRANYGYTF
cdr3_nt: TGTGCCAGCAGGATGGACAGAGCTAACTATGGCTACACCTTC

j_call: TRBJ2-1
v_call: TRBV12-3/TRBV12-4
d_call: TRBD1
clone_size: .
cdr3_aa: CASSPGTVYNEQFF
cdr3_nt: TGTGCCAGCAGTCCCGGGACAGTCTACAATGAGCAGTTCTTC

j_call: TRBJ2-3
v_call: TRBV29-1
d_call: TRBD2
clone_size: .
cdr3_aa: CSVDSGADTQYF
cdr3_nt: TGCAGCGTTGACAGCGGGGCAGATACGCAGTATTTT

j_call: TRBJ2-7
v_call: TRBV2
d_call: .
clone_size: many
cdr3_aa: CASSLRRGPPPYEQYF
cdr3_nt: TGTGCCAGCAGCCTAAGGAGGGGGCCCCCTCCCTACGAGCAGTACTTC

j_call: TRBJ1-5
v_call: TRBV7-2
d_call: .
clone_size: .
cdr3_aa: CASSLAKGRERPQHF
cdr3_nt: TGTGCCAGCAGCTTAGCGAAGGGGCGGGAGCGGCCCCAGCATTTT

j_call: TRBJ2-1
v_call: TRBV29-1
d_call: TRBD1
clone_size: .
cdr3_aa: CSVPDRGYEQFF
cdr3_nt: TGCAGCGTTCCGGACAGGGGCTATGAGCAGTTCTTC

j_call: TRBJ2-5
v_call: TRBV20-1
d_call: TRBD2
clone_size: .
cdr3_aa: CSARGLGASGGGETQYF
cdr3_nt: TGCAGTGCTAGGGGGTTAGGGGCTAGCGGGGGAGGGGAGACCCAGTACTTC

j_call: TRBJ1-2
v_call: TRBV12-5
d_call: TRBD1
clone_size: few
cdr3_aa: CASGPPQGGLFGYTF
cdr3_nt: TGTGCTAGTGGTCCACCACAGGGGGGGCTTTTTGGCTACACCTTC

j_call: TRBJ1-1
v_call: TRBV7-2
d_call: .
clone_size: few
cdr3_aa: CASSLARTAEAFF
cdr3_nt: TGTGCCAGCAGCTTAGCGAGGACAGCTGAAGCTTTCTTT

j_call: TRBJ2-1
v_call: TRBV11-2
d_call: TRBD1
clone_size: .
cdr3_aa: CASSRGTGAYNEQFF
cdr3_nt: TGTGCCAGCAGCCGAGGGACAGGAGCCTACAATGAGCAGTTCTTC

j_call: TRBJ2-1
v_call: TRBV11-2
d_call: .
clone_size: .
cdr3_aa: CASSLDGGPGYEQFF
cdr3_nt: TGTGCCAGCAGCTTAGACGGGGGGCCCGGGTATGAGCAGTTCTTC

j_call: TRBJ2-7
v_call: TRBV4-1
d_call: TRBD1
clone_size: .
cdr3_aa: CASSQGDRVFYEQYF
cdr3_nt: TGCGCCAGCAGCCAGGGGGACAGGGTCTTCTACGAGCAGTACTTC

j_call: TRBJ2-5
v_call: TRBV7-8
d_call: .
clone_size: .
cdr3_aa: CASSLVLYRQETQYF
cdr3_nt: TGTGCCAGCAGCTTAGTATTATACCGGCAAGAGACCCAGTACTTC

j_call: TRBJ1-5
v_call: TRBV24-1
d_call: .
clone_size: .
cdr3_aa: CATSDPTTGNQPQHF
cdr3_nt: TGTGCCACCAGTGATCCCACCACAGGGAATCAGCCCCAGCATTTT

j_call: TRBJ1-5
v_call: TRBV6-1
d_call: .
clone_size: .
cdr3_aa: CASSVYTGQPQHF
cdr3_nt: TGTGCCAGCAGTGTTTACACGGGCCAGCCCCAGCATTTT

j_call: TRBJ1-5
v_call: TRBV6-6
d_call: .
clone_size: many
cdr3_aa: CASSSRVGAGQPQHF
cdr3_nt: TGTGCCAGCAGTTCCCGAGTGGGGGCGGGGCAGCCCCAGCATTTT

j_call: TRBJ2-5
v_call: TRBV28
d_call: .
clone_size: .
cdr3_aa: CASSAGGQGYQETQYF
cdr3_nt: TGTGCCAGCAGTGCGGGGGGACAGGGCTACCAAGAGACCCAGTACTTC

j_call: TRBJ1-1
v_call: TRBV6-6
d_call: TRBD1
clone_size: .
cdr3_aa: CASSSDRGENTEAFF
cdr3_nt: TGTGCCAGCAGTTCAGACAGGGGAGAGAACACTGAAGCTTTCTTT